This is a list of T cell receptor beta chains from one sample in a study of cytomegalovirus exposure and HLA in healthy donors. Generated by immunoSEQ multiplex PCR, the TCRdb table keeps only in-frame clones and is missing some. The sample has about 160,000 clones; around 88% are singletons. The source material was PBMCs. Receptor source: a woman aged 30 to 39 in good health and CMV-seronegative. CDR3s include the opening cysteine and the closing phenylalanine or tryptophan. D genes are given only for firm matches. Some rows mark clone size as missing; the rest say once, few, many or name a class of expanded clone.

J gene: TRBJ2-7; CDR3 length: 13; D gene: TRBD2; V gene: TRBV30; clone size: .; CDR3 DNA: TGTGCCTGGAGTCGGACTAGCGGGAACGAGCAGTACTTC; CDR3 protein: CAWSRTSGNEQYF
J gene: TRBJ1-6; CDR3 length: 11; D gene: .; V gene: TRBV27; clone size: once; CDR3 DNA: TGTGCCAGCAAAACCGGCGGACCCCTCCACTTT; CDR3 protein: CASKTGGPLHF
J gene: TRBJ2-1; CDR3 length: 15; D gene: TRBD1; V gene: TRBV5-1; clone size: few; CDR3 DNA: TGCGCCAGCAGCTTCACCGGGACAGGTAACGATGAGCAGTTCTTC; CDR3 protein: CASSFTGTGNDEQFF
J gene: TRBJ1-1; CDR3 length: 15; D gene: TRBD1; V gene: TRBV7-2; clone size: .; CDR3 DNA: TGTGCCAGCAGCGCCCAAACAGGGGGCGGCACTGAAGCTTTCTTT; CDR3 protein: CASSAQTGGGTEAFF
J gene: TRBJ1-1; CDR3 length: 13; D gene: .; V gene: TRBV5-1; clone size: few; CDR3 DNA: TGCGCCAGCAGCTATACAGGGAACACTGAAGCTTTCTTT; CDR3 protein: CASSYTGNTEAFF
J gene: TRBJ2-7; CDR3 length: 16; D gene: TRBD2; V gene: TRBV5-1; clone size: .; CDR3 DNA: TGCGCCTCAGCGGGGGGAGTGACAGGGCTACCCTACGAGCAGTACTTC; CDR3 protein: CASAGGVTGLPYEQYF
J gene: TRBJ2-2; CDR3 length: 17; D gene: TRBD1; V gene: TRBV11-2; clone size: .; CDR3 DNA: TGTGCCAGCAGCTTTAAGACAGGGTCGGGGAACACCGGGGAGCTGTTTTTT; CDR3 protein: CASSFKTGSGNTGELFF
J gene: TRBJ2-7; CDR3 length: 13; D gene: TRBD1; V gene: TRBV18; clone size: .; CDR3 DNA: TGTGCCAGCTCAGCCGGGACAGATTACGAGCAGTACTTC; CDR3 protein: CASSAGTDYEQYF
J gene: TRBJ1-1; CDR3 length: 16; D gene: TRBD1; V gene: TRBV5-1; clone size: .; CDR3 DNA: TGCGCCAGCGGTCGGACAGGGGGTTCCCCGAACACTGAAGCTTTCTTT; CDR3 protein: CASGRTGGSPNTEAFF
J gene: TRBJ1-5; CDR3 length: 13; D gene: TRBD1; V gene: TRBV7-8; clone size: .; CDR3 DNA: TGTGCCAGCAGCTCGGACAGGGAGCAGCCCCAGCATTTT; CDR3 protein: CASSSDREQPQHF
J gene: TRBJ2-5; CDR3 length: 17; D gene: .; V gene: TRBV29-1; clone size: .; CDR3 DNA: TGCAGCGTTGAACCCGGCAGCCCGGGATCCTTTCAAGAGACCCAGTACTTC; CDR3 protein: CSVEPGSPGSFQETQYF
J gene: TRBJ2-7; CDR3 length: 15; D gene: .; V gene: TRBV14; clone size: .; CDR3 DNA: TGTGCCAGCAGCCAATACCAAGGGGCGCGTGACGAGCAGTACTTC; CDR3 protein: CASSQYQGARDEQYF
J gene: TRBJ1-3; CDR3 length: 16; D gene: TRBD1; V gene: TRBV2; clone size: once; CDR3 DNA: TGTGCCAGCACCGTAGGGACAGCGGCTTCTGGAAACACCATATATTTT; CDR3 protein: CASTVGTAASGNTIYF
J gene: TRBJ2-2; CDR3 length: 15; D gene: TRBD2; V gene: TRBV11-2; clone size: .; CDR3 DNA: TGTGCCAGCAGCTTACGGGGGGGGCTCACCGGGGAGCTGTTTTTT; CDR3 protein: CASSLRGGLTGELFF
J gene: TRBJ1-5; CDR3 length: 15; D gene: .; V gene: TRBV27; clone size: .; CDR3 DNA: TGTGCCAGCAGTTTGGGGGCCGGACCGAATCAGCCCCAGCATTTT; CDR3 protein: CASSLGAGPNQPQHF
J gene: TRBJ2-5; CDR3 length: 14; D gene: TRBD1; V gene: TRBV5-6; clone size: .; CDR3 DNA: TGTGCCAGCAGCTTAGGACAGGGGTGGGAGACCCAGTACTTC; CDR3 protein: CASSLGQGWETQYF
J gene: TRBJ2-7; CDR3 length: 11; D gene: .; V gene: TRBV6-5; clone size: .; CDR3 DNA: TGTGCCAGCGATCAGGGCGGCGAGCAGTACTTC; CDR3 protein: CASDQGGEQYF
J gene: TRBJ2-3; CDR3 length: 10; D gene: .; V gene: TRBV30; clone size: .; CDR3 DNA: TGTGCCTGGAGCCGGGATACGCAGTATTTT; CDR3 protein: CAWSRDTQYF
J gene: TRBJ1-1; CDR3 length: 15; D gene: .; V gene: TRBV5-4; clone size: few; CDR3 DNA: TGTGCCAGCAGCTTGGGAGGGTCGGGGGGCACTGAAGCTTTCTTT; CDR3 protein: CASSLGGSGGTEAFF
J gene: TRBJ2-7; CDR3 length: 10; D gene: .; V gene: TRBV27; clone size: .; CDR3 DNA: TGTGCCACCCCCGGCGGGGGCAAGTACTTC; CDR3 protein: CATPGGGKYF
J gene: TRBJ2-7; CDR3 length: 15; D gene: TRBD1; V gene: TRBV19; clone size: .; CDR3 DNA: TGTGCCAGTAGCTTCTGGGACAGAGACTCCTACGAGCAGTACTTC; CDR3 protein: CASSFWDRDSYEQYF
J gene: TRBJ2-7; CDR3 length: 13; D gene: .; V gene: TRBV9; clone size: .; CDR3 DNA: TGTGCCAGCAGCGAGGACTCTTCCTACGAGCAGTACTTC; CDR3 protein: CASSEDSSYEQYF
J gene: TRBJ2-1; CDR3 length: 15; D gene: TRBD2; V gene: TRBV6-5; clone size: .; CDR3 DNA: TGTGCCAGCAGCCCTTCCAGCGGGAGCTACAATGAGCAGTTCTTC; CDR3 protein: CASSPSSGSYNEQFF
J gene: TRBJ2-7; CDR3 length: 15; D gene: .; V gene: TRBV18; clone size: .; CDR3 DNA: TGTGCCAGCTCACCAAGGAGCCCGGCCTCCTACGAGCAGTACTTC; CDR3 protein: CASSPRSPASYEQYF
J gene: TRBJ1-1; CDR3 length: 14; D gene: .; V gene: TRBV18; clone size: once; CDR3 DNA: TGTGCCAGCTCACCACCCTCACCTCGCGCTGAAGCTTTCTTT; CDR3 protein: CASSPPSPRAEAFF
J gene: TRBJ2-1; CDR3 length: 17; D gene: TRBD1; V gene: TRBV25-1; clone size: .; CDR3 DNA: TGTGCCAGCAGTGAAGAAGGGGACAGGGGGCTCTACAATGAGCAGTTCTTC; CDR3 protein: CASSEEGDRGLYNEQFF
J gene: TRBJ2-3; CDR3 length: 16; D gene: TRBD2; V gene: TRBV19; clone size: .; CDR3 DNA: TGTGCCAGTAGTATAGGGGGCCGAGCGGGAGCAGATACGCAGTATTTT; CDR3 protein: CASSIGGRAGADTQYF
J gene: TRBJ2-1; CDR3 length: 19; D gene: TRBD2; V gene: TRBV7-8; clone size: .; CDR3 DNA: TGTGCCAGCAGCTCGCGGACTAGCGGGAGAGTCAGCTCCTACAATGAGCAGTTCTTC; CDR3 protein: CASSSRTSGRVSSYNEQFF
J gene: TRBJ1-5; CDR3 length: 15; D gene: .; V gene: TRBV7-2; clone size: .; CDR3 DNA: TGTGCCAGCAGCCGACTCGAGGGTCCGAATCAGCCCCAGCATTTT; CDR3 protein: CASSRLEGPNQPQHF
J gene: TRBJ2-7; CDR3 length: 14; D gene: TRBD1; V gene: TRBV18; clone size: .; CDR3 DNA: TGTGCCAGCTCACCTTATGGGACAGAATACGAGCAGTACTTC; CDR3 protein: CASSPYGTEYEQYF
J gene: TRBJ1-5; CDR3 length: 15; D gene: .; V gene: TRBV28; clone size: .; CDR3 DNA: TGTGCCAGCAGTCTCCAGGGTTATAGCAATCAGCCCCAGCATTTT; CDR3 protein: CASSLQGYSNQPQHF
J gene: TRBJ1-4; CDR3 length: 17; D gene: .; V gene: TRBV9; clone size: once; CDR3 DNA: TGTGCCAGCAGCGTAGGGGGGGGGTTCGCAACTAATGAAAAACTGTTTTTT; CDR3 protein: CASSVGGGFATNEKLFF
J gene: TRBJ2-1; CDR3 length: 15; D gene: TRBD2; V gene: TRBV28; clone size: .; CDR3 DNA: TGTGCCAGCGAATTCAGCGGGGGGGATTACAATGAGCAGTTCTTC; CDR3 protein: CASEFSGGDYNEQFF
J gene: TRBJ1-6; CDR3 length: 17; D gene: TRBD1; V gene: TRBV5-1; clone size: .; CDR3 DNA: TGCGCCAGCAGCTGGATCGGGACAGGTTTAAGTAATTCACCCCTCCACTTT; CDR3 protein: CASSWIGTGLSNSPLHF
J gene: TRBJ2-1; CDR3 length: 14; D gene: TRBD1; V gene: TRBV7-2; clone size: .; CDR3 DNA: TGTGCCAGCGCGTTAGGGGGCGCCATCAATGAGCAGTTCTTC; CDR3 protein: CASALGGAINEQFF
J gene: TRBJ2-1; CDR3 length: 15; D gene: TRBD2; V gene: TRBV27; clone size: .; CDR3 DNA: TGTGCCAGCTGGGAGGTGGCTAGCGGGAATAATGAGCAGTTCTTC; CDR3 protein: CASWEVASGNNEQFF
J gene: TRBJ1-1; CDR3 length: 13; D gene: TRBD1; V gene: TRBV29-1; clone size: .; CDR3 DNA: TGCAGCGGCCAGACAGGGGGCGAGGGTGAAGCTTTCTTT; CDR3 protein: CSGQTGGEGEAFF
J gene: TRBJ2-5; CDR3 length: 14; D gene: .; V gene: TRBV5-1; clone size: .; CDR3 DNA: TGCGCCAGCAGCTTAGGGTCTAGCGAAGAGACCCAGTACTTC; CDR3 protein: CASSLGSSEETQYF
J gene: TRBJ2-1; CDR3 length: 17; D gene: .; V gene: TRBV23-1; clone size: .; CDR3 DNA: TGCGCCAGCAGTCGAGTCCTACATCGGAGCTCCTACAATGAGCAGTTCTTC; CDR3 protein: CASSRVLHRSSYNEQFF
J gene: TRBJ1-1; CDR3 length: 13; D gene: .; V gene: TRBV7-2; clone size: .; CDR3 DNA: TGTGCCAGCAGCACGACCAGGGGAACTGAAGCTTTCTTT; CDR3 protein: CASSTTRGTEAFF
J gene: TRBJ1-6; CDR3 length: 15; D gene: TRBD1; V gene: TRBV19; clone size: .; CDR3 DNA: TGTGCCAGTCAAAACCCGACAGGGGCTAGTTCACCCCTCCACTTT; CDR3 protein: CASQNPTGASSPLHF
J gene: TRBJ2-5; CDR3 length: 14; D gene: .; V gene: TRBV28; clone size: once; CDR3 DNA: TGTGCCAGCAGTTTTCGGACTCCTCAAGAGACCCAGTACTTC; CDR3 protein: CASSFRTPQETQYF
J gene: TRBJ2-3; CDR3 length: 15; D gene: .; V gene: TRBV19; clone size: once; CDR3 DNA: TGTGCCAGTAGTGCTCGGACTGCGGGCACAGATACGCAGTATTTT; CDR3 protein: CASSARTAGTDTQYF